The rows below give T cell receptor beta chains drawn from one sample of a study of shared clonotypes between healthy human individuals. The repertoire was sequenced with immunoSEQ multiplex PCR; TCRdb's copy has only in-frame clones and lacks some. The sample includes about 2 million clones, roughly 94% of them seen just once. Sequencing was done on a sample of naive CD4+ T cells sorted from blood. These receptors originate from a man aged 18 to 30 in good health. Both conserved end residues are part of each CDR3. D genes are given only for firm matches. Size tells how often a clone was seen (once, few, many) or the class of an expanded clone, and some rows leave it out.

d_call	j_call	v_call	clone_size	cdr3_aa	cdr3_nt
.	TRBJ2-3	TRBV13	.	CASSSTTTDTQYF	TGTGCCAGCAGCTCAACCACCACAGATACGCAGTATTTT
.	TRBJ1-2	TRBV29-1	.	CSVASNYGYTF	TGCAGCGTTGCTTCTAACTATGGCTACACCTTC
.	TRBJ2-1	TRBV7-9	.	CASSPSGSSYNEQFF	TGTGCCAGCAGCCCCTCGGGGAGCTCCTACAATGAGCAGTTCTTC
.	TRBJ1-1	TRBV6-5	.	CASSRGRAGEAFF	TGTGCCAGCAGCCGCGGGAGGGCGGGTGAAGCTTTCTTT
.	TRBJ1-2	TRBV2	.	CASSLQAYYGYTF	TGTGCCAGCAGTTTACAGGCTTACTATGGCTACACCTTC
TRBD2	TRBJ2-1	TRBV2	.	CASSDNPLAGGNEQFF	TGTGCCAGCAGTGATAACCCCTTAGCGGGGGGGAATGAGCAGTTCTTC
TRBD1	TRBJ2-7	TRBV7-2	.	CASSFTGQSYEQYF	TGTGCCAGCAGCTTCACGGGACAGTCCTACGAGCAGTACTTC
TRBD2	TRBJ2-2	TRBV10-1	once	CASSPRAGEGFNTGELFF	TGCGCCAGCAGTCCTCGAGCGGGGGAGGGTTTCAACACCGGGGAGCTGTTTTTT
.	TRBJ1-1	TRBV25-1	.	CASSDVRGGTEAFF	TGTGCCAGCAGTGATGTACGGGGTGGGACTGAAGCTTTCTTT
TRBD2	TRBJ2-1	TRBV7-3	.	CASSPLAGSYNEQFF	TGTGCCAGCAGCCCCCTAGCGGGGTCTTACAATGAGCAGTTCTTC
TRBD2	TRBJ2-5	TRBV2	.	CASSGRLAETQYF	TGTGCCAGCAGTGGACGACTAGCGGAGACCCAGTACTTC
TRBD1	TRBJ1-6	TRBV6-4	.	CASRDRENSPLHF	TGTGCCAGCCGGGACAGAGAAAATTCACCCCTCCACTTT
TRBD1	TRBJ1-1	TRBV7-8	.	CASSSRQGAPTEAFF	TGTGCCAGCAGCAGTCGACAGGGGGCGCCCACTGAAGCTTTCTTT
.	TRBJ1-1	TRBV20-1	.	CSGLGGAEAFF	TGCAGTGGCTTGGGGGGGGCTGAAGCTTTCTTT
TRBD2	TRBJ2-7	TRBV18	.	CASSRYELAGNSYEQYF	TGTGCCAGCTCACGCTACGAATTAGCGGGAAACTCCTACGAGCAGTACTTC
.	TRBJ2-7	TRBV9	.	CASSAGGLSSYEQYF	TGTGCCAGCAGCGCAGGGGGACTATCGTCCTACGAGCAGTACTTC
.	TRBJ1-1	TRBV19	.	CASSILGELNTEAFF	TGTGCCAGTAGTATCCTAGGAGAATTGAACACTGAAGCTTTCTTT
.	TRBJ2-2	TRBV6-4	.	CASSDEVAGELFF	TGTGCCAGCAGTGACGAGGTGGCCGGGGAGCTGTTTTTT
TRBD2	TRBJ2-1	TRBV15	.	CATSTLLAGASYNEQFF	TGTGCCACCAGCACCCTACTAGCGGGGGCCTCCTACAATGAGCAGTTCTTC
TRBD2	TRBJ2-3	TRBV5-1	.	CASSLEAGGSTDTQYF	TGCGCCAGCAGCTTGGAAGCGGGAGGTAGCACAGATACGCAGTATTTT
.	TRBJ1-1	TRBV25-1	.	CASSPRTDPDEAFF	TGTGCCAGCAGTCCCCGGACAGACCCCGATGAAGCTTTCTTT
TRBD2	TRBJ2-5	TRBV25-1	.	CASSPLAGGQETQYF	TGTGCCAGCAGTCCGCTAGCGGGGGGACAAGAGACCCAGTACTTC
.	TRBJ1-3	TRBV6-1	.	CASSGDLGVTIYF	TGTGCCAGCAGTGGGGACCTCGGGGTCACCATATATTTT
TRBD1	TRBJ1-4	TRBV7-9	few	CASSLGQGGEKLFF	TGTGCCAGCAGCTTAGGACAGGGAGGTGAAAAACTGTTTTTT
TRBD2	TRBJ2-7	TRBV4-1	.	CASSHGLAGGPRSEQYF	TGCGCCAGCAGCCACGGACTAGCGGGAGGGCCTAGGAGCGAGCAGTACTTC
.	TRBJ2-3	TRBV30	.	CAWRYGSTDTQYF	TGTGCCTGGAGATATGGATCCACAGATACGCAGTATTTT
.	TRBJ2-7	TRBV25-1	.	CASSGRDVGEQYF	TGTGCCAGCAGTGGTCGGGACGTAGGGGAGCAGTACTTC
TRBD2	TRBJ2-1	TRBV7-9	.	CASSPGTSGSNEQFF	TGTGCCAGCAGCCCCGGGACTAGCGGGAGCAATGAGCAGTTCTTC
TRBD2	TRBJ2-1	TRBV9	.	CASSLKREGSYNEQFF	TGTGCCAGCAGCCTGAAGCGGGAGGGATCCTACAATGAGCAGTTCTTC
.	TRBJ2-4	TRBV5-6	.	CASSFGVAKNIQYF	TGTGCCAGCAGCTTTGGGGTAGCCAAAAACATTCAGTACTTC
.	TRBJ2-1	TRBV11-2	.	CASSLSAVLNEQFF	TGTGCCAGCAGCTTATCGGCGGTTTTGAATGAGCAGTTCTTC
.	TRBJ1-2	TRBV27	.	CASSYGLLSGYTF	TGTGCCAGCAGTTATGGACTGTTAAGCGGCTACACCTTC
.	TRBJ1-6	TRBV9	.	CASSVVERGSPLHF	TGTGCCAGCAGCGTAGTTGAGAGGGGGTCACCCCTCCACTTT
TRBD1	TRBJ1-4	TRBV18	.	CASSLIRGDEKLFF	TGTGCCAGCTCACTTATCAGGGGGGACGAAAAACTGTTTTTT
.	TRBJ2-1	TRBV5-1	.	CASGNGQGGEQFF	TGCGCCAGCGGGAACGGACAGGGAGGGGAACAGTTCTTC
.	TRBJ1-3	TRBV7-6	.	CASSYIPEAGNTIYF	TGTGCCAGCAGCTACATCCCAGAAGCTGGAAACACCATATATTTT
.	TRBJ1-4	TRBV2	.	CASSTQGGTNEKLFF	TGTGCCAGCAGCACCCAGGGTGGCACTAATGAAAAACTGTTTTTT
.	TRBJ1-1	TRBV18	once	CASSPLRAEAFF	TGTGCCAGCTCACCCCTACGGGCTGAAGCTTTCTTT
TRBD2	TRBJ2-5	TRBV4-2	.	CASSQGDTGGSSGRRGTQYF	TGTGCCAGCAGCCAAGGAGACACCGGGGGCTCGAGCGGGAGGCGAGGGACCCAGTACTTC
.	TRBJ2-7	TRBV6-5	.	CASSYSPGSSYEQYF	TGTGCCAGCAGTTACTCCCCAGGGAGCTCCTACGAGCAGTACTTC
TRBD1	TRBJ2-3	TRBV5-8	.	CASSLGQGRDTQYF	TGTGCCAGCAGCTTGGGACAGGGGAGGGATACGCAGTATTTT
.	TRBJ2-1	TRBV11-2	.	CASSLGIGVIEQFF	TGTGCCAGCAGCTTAGGTATAGGGGTAATTGAGCAGTTCTTC
.	TRBJ2-5	TRBV29-1	.	CSVGGGGAETQYF	TGCAGCGTCGGAGGCGGGGGCGCGGAGACCCAGTACTTC
.	TRBJ2-7	TRBV6-6	.	CASSYEVASYEQYF	TGTGCCAGCAGTTACGAGGTTGCGTCCTACGAGCAGTACTTC
.	TRBJ2-2	TRBV10-3	.	CAISDGSPSNTGELFF	TGTGCCATCAGTGATGGTAGCCCCTCGAACACCGGGGAGCTGTTTTTT
TRBD1	TRBJ1-3	TRBV4-2	.	CASSQETGGHSGNTIYF	TGTGCCAGCAGCCAGGAGACAGGGGGCCACTCTGGAAACACCATATATTTT
.	TRBJ2-7	TRBV6-5	.	CASTSFGGPYEQYF	TGTGCCAGCACCTCCTTCGGGGGCCCCTACGAGCAGTACTTC
.	TRBJ2-1	TRBV5-1	.	CASSLEVVSYNEQFF	TGCGCCAGCAGCTTGGAGGTGGTCTCCTACAATGAGCAGTTCTTC
.	TRBJ1-1	TRBV18	.	CASSPNEVGANTEAFF	TGTGCCAGCTCACCAAACGAGGTTGGAGCGAACACTGAAGCTTTCTTT
TRBD2	TRBJ2-7	TRBV2	.	CASSVAGPMGYEQYF	TGTGCCAGCAGTGTAGCGGGGCCGATGGGCTACGAGCAGTACTTC
TRBD1	TRBJ1-3	TRBV11-2	.	CASRGQDSGNTIYF	TGTGCCAGCAGGGGACAGGACTCTGGAAACACCATATATTTT
.	TRBJ1-2	TRBV6-6	once	CASSPYTDGYTF	TGTGCCAGCAGTCCGTACACCGATGGCTACACCTTC
TRBD1	TRBJ1-6	TRBV11-2	.	CASSLRQGRTPLHF	TGTGCCAGCAGCTTAAGACAGGGGCGGACACCCCTCCACTTT
.	TRBJ1-1	TRBV6-1	.	CASTEGLGTEAFF	TGTGCCAGTACGGAGGGATTGGGCACTGAAGCTTTCTTT
TRBD1	TRBJ1-1	TRBV6-5	.	CASTRTGKDEAFF	TGTGCCAGCACACGGACAGGAAAAGACGAAGCTTTCTTT
TRBD1	TRBJ2-7	TRBV10-3	.	CAISGQGADYEQYF	TGTGCCATCAGTGGACAGGGGGCCGACTACGAGCAGTACTTC
.	TRBJ2-7	TRBV27	.	CASTSLNEQYF	TGTGCCAGCACCTCACTTAACGAGCAGTACTTC
TRBD1	TRBJ2-7	TRBV5-1	.	CASSLGGTAKTHEQYF	TGCGCCAGCAGCTTGGGGGGGACAGCTAAGACCCACGAGCAGTACTTC
TRBD2	TRBJ2-7	TRBV7-2	.	CASSPVSSGRTYEQYF	TGTGCCAGCAGCCCCGTCTCCAGCGGGAGGACGTACGAGCAGTACTTC